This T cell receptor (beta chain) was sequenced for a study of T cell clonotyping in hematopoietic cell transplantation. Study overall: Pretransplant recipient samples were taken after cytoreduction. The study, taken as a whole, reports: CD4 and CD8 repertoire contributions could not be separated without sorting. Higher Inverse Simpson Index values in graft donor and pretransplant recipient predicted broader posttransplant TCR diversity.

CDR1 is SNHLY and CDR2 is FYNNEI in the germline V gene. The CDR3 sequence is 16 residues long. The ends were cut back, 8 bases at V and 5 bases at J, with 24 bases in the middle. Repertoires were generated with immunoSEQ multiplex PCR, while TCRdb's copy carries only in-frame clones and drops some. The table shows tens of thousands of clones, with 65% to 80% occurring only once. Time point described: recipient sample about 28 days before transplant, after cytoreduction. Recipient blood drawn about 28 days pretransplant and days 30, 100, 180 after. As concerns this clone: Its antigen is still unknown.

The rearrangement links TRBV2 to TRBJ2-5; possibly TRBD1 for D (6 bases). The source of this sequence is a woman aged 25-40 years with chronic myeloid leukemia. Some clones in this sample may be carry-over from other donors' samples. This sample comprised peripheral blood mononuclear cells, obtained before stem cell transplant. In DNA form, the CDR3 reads TGTGCCAGCGGAAGGAGTGTCAATGGGGGCCGGGAGACCCAGTACTTC. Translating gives CASGRSVNGGRETQYF.